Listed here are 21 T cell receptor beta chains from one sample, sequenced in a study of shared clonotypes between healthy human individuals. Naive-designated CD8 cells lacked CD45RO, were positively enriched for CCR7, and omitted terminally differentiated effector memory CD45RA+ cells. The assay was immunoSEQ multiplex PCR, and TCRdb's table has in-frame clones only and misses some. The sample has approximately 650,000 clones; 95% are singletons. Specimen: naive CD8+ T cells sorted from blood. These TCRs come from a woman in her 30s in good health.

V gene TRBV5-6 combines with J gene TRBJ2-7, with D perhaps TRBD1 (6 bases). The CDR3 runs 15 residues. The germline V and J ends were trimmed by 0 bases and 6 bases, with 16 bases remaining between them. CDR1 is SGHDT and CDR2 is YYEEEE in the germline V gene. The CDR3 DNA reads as TGTGCCAGCAGCTTGGTTACGGCAGGGGTGGGCGAGCAGTACTTC. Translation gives CASSLVTAGVGEQYF.

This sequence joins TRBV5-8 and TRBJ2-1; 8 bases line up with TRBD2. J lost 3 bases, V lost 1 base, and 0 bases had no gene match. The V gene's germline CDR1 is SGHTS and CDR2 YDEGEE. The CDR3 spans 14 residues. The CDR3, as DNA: TGTGCCAGCAGCTTGACTAGCGGCTACAATGAGCAGTTCTTC. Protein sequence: CASSLTSGYNEQFF.

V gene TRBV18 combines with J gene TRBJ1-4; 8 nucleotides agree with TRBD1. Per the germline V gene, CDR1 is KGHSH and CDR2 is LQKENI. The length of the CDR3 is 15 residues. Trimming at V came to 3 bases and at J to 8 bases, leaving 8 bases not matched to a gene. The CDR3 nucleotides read TGTGCCAGCTCACCGGGGGACAGGAGGGTCGAAAAACTGTTTTTT. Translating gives CASSPGDRRVEKLFF.

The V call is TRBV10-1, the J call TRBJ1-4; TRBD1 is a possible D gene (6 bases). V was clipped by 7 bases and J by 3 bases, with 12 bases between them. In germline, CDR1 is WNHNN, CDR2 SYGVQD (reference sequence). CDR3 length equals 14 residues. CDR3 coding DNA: TGCGCCAGCACATTCAGGGGAGCTAATGAAAAACTGTTTTTT. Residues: CASTFRGANEKLFF.

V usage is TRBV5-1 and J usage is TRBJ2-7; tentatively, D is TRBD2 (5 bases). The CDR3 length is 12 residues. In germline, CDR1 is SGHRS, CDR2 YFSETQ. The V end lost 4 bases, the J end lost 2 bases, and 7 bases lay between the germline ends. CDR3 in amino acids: CASSGSAYEQYF. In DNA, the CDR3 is TGCGCCAGCAGCGGGAGCGCCTACGAGCAGTACTTC.

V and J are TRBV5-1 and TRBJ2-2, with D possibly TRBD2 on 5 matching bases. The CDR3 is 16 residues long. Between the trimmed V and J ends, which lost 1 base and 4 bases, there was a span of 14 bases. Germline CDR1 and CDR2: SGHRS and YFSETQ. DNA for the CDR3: TGCGCCAGCAGCTTGCAAACGGACTTTCGCACCGGGGAGCTGTTTTTT. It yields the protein CASSLQTDFRTGELFF.

The CDR3 reads CASSYRRDLNTEAFF. As DNA, the CDR3 is TGTGCCAGCAGTTACCGACGGGACCTGAACACTGAAGCTTTCTTT. The chain recombines TRBV6-5 with TRBJ1-1; tentative D call: TRBD1 (5 bases). Trimming removed 2 bases at V and 0 bases at J, with 10 bases between. Germline-derived CDR1 and CDR2 are MNHEY and SVGAGI. The CDR3 is made up of 15 amino acids.

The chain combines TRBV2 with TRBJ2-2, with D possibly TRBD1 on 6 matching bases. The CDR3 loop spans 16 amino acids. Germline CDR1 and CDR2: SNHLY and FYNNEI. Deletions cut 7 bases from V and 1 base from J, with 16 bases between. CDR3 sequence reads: CASTTEMGQNTGELFF. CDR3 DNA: TGTGCCAGCACCACGGAAATGGGACAGAACACCGGGGAGCTGTTTTTT. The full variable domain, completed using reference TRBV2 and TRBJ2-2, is EPEVTQTPSHQVTQMGQEVILRCVPISNHLYFYWYRQILGQKVEFLVSFYNNEISEKSEIFDDQFSVERPDGSNFTLKIRSTKLEDSAMYFCASTTEMGQNTGELFFGEGSRLTVL.

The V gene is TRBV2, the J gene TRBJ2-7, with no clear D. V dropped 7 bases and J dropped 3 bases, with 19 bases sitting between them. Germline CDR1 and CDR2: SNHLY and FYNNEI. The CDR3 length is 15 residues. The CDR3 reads CASKWSSEIDYEQYF. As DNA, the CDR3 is TGTGCCAGCAAGTGGAGCAGCGAGATAGACTACGAGCAGTACTTC.

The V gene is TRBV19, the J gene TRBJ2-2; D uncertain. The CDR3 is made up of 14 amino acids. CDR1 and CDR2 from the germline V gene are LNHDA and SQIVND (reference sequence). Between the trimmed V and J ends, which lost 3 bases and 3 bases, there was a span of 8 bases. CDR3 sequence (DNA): TGTGCCAGTAGTATCTCAGAGCACACCGGGGAGCTGTTTTTT. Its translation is CASSISEHTGELFF.

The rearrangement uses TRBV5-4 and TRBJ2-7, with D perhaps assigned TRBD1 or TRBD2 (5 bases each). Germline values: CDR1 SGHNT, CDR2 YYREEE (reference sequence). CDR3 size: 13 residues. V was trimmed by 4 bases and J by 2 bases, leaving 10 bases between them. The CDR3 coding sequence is TGTGCCAGCAGCGCCGGGACGGCCTACGAGCAGTACTTC. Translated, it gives CASSAGTAYEQYF.

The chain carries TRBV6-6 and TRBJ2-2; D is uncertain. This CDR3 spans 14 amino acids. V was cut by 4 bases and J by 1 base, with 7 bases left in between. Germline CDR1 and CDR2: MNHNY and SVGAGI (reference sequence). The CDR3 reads CASSWQENTGELFF. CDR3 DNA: TGTGCCAGCAGTTGGCAGGAGAACACCGGGGAGCTGTTTTTT.

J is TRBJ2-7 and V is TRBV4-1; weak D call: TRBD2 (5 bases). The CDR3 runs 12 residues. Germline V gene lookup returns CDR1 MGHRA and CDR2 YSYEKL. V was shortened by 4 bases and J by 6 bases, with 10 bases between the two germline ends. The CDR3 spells CASSRSGGEQYF. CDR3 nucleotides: TGCGCCAGCAGCCGATCCGGAGGCGAGCAGTACTTC.

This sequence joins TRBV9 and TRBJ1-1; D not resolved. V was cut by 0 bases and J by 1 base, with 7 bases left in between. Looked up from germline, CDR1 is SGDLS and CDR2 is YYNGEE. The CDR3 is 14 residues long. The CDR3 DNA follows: TGTGCCAGCAGCGTAGAGCGGGAGAACACTGAAGCTTTCTTT. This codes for CASSVERENTEAFF.

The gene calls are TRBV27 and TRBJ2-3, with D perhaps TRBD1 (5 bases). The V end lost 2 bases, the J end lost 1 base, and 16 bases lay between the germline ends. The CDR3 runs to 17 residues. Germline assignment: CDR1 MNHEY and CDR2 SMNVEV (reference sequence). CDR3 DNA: TGTGCCAGCAGTTTACGCGGACACCGGTTCGGCACAGATACGCAGTATTTT. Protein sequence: CASSLRGHRFGTDTQYF.

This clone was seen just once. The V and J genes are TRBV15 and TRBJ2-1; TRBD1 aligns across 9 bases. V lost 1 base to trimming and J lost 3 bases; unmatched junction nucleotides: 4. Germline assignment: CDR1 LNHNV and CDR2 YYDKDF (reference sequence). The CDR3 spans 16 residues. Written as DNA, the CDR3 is TGTGCCACCAGCAGAGGATTGGGACAGGGCTACAATGAGCAGTTCTTC. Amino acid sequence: CATSRGLGQGYNEQFF.

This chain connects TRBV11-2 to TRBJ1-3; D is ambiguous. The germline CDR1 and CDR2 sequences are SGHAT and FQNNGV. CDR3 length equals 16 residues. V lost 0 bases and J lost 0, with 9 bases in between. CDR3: CASSLDPRGSGNTIYF. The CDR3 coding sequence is TGTGCCAGCAGCTTAGATCCTCGAGGCTCTGGAAACACCATATATTTT.

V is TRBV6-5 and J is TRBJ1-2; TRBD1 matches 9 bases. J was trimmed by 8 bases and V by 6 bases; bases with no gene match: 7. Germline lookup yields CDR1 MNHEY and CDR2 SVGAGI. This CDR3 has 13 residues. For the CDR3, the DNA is TGTGCCAGCAGGGAGGGACAGGGCTGGGGCTACACCTTC. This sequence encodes CASREGQGWGYTF.

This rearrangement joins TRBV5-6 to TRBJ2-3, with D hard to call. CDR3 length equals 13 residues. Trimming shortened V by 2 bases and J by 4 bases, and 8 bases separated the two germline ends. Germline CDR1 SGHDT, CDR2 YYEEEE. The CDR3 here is CASSFGYSDTQYF. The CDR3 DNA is TGTGCCAGCAGCTTCGGGTACTCAGATACGCAGTATTTT. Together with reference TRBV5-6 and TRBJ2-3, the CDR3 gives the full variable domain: DAGVTQSPTHLIKTRGQQVTLRCSPKSGHDTVSWYQQALGQGPQFIFQYYEEEERQRGNFPDRFSGHQFPNYSSELNVNALLLGDSALYLCASSFGYSDTQYFGPGTRLTVL.

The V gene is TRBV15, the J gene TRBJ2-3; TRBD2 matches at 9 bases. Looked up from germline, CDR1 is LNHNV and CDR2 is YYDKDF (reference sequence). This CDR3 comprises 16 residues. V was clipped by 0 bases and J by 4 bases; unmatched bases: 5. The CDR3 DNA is TGTGCCACCAGCAGAGAGACTAGCGGAACTTCAGATACGCAGTATTTT. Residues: CATSRETSGTSDTQYF.

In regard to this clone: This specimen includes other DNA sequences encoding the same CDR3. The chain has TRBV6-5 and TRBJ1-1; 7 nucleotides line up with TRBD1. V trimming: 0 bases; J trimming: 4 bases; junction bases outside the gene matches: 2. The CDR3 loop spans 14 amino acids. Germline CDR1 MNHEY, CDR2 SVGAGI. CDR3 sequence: CASSYSAGGTEAFF. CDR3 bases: TGTGCCAGCAGTTACTCGGCAGGGGGCACTGAAGCTTTCTTT.